This T cell receptor beta chain was documented in a study of graft-versus-host responses after intestinal transplantation. TCRdb's copy holds only in-frame clones and misses some; the assay was immunoSEQ multiplex PCR. The table lists roughly 100,000 clones, approximately 93% of them singletons, with around 1% in the top ten. On this clone: As yet, its antigen is unknown.

Study-wide points: Subjects displaying graft-donor T cell macrochimerism possessed elevated graft-versus-host to host-versus-graft clonal ratios inside allografts.

V lost 0 bases to trimming and J lost 3 bases, with 18 bases between them. The CDR3 runs to 17 residues. Looked up from germline, CDR1 is SNHLY and CDR2 is FYNNEI. This rearrangement joins TRBV2 to TRBJ2-7, with D unresolved. The sequence was obtained from a human donor who received an intestinal transplant. The sequencing used unstimulated CD8+ T cells sorted from spleen or lymph node cells, collected before intestinal transplant. The CDR3 spells CASSEALAESLGYEQYF. DNA for the CDR3: TGTGCCAGCAGTGAAGCCCTGGCAGAGAGCCTGGGCTACGAGCAGTACTTC.